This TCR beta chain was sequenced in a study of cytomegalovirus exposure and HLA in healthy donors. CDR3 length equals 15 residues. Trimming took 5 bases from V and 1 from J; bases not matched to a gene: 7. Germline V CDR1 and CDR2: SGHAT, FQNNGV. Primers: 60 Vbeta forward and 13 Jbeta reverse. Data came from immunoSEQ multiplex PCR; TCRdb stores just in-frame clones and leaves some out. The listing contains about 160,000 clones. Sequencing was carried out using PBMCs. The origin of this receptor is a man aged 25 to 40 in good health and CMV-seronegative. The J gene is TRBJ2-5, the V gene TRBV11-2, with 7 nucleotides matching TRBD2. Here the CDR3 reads CASSPTGGGQETQYF. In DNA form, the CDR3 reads TGTGCCAGCAGCCCAACGGGGGGAGGCCAAGAGACCCAGTACTTC.